This TCR beta chain stems from a study of cytomegalovirus exposure and HLA in healthy donors. On the study more broadly: Ancestry clustering placed roughly 86% of some 400 genotyped donors in the Caucasian-associated cluster. Study findings and constraints: Per published accounts, TCR beta sequences correctly predicted the HLA-A and HLA-B alleles of most subjects.

Though probably carrying unrecorded immune exposures, donors were nominally healthy at sampling. In this sample, this clone turned up once. Its antigen is undetermined. Trimming removed 4 bases at V and 5 bases at J, with 15 bases between. The germline gives CDR1 SGDLS, CDR2 YYNGEE. This CDR3 comprises 14 residues. Vbeta (60) and Jbeta (13) primers were used in the PCR. The method was immunoSEQ multiplex PCR; TCRdb's version includes in-frame clones alone and lacks a portion of them. Of 110,000 to 150,000 clones listed, 78% were seen once; the top ten hold 2% to 2.5%. The chain joins TRBV9 to TRBJ1-2; perhaps TRBD1 as D (6 bases). Source material: PBMCs. This clonotype was obtained from a young woman in good health and CMV-seropositive. The DNA for the CDR3 is TGTGCCAGCAGCTCGACGGACAGTAGGTATGGCTACACCTTC. Translated: CASSSTDSRYGYTF.